These 16 T cell receptor beta chains were all obtained from the same sample, sequenced in a study of T cells in Graves' hyperthyroidism and ophthalmopathy. RNA transcripts gave rise to amplified TCR beta CDR3 regions. Initially, a first-round RT-PCR of the TCR CDR3 employed the HTBI primer set. TCRdb re-called the multiplex PCR reads with MiXCR, one entry per CDR3 protein. The sample holds under 250,000 distinct CDR3 sequences, roughly 15% seen once. The sample consisted of blood. The source is a man in his fifties or sixties with Graves' hyperthyroidism.

The rearrangement uses TRBV5-1 and TRBJ2-2, with 8 bases lining up with TRBD2. V trimming: 0 bases; J trimming: 3 bases; junction bases outside the gene matches: 7. Per the germline V gene, CDR1 is SGHRS and CDR2 is YFSETQ. This CDR3 contains 17 residues. This CDR3 reads CASSLARWRGDTGELFF. The CDR3 DNA reads TGCGCCAGCAGCTTGGCCAGATGGCGGGGGGACACCGGGGAGCTGTTTTTT. The whole variable domain, filled in from reference TRBV5-1 and TRBJ2-2, reads KAGVTQTPRYLIKTRGQQVTLSCSPISGHRSVSWYQQTPGQGLQFLFEYFSETQRNKGNFPGRFSGRQFSNSRSEMNVSTLELGDSALYLCASSLARWRGDTGELFFGEGSRLTVL.

The chain has TRBV19 and TRBJ2-4, with TRBD2 matching over 10 bases. CDR1 is LNHDA, CDR2 SQIVND, per germline (reference sequence). This CDR3 region has 19 residues. V was pared by 3 bases and J by 3 bases, with 14 bases of the junction left unmatched. The CDR3 DNA is TGTGCCAGTAGTATCCCGCCGGCTAGCGGGAGAGGGGGCAAAAACATTCAGTACTTC. It translates to CASSIPPASGRGGKNIQYF.

This chain joins TRBV5-1 and TRBJ1-3, with a possible D match to TRBD1 (5 bases). The CDR3 has 15 amino acids. V was pared by 3 bases and J by 0 bases, with 10 bases between. In germline, CDR1 is SGHRS, CDR2 YFSETQ. CDR3 region: CASSYSGNSGNTIYF. The CDR3 DNA sequence: TGCGCCAGCAGCTATTCAGGGAACTCTGGAAACACCATATATTTT. Using reference TRBV5-1 and TRBJ1-3 for the parts outside the CDR3, the full variable domain is KAGVTQTPRYLIKTRGQQVTLSCSPISGHRSVSWYQQTPGQGLQFLFEYFSETQRNKGNFPGRFSGRQFSNSRSEMNVSTLELGDSALYLCASSYSGNSGNTIYFGEGSWLTVV.

This clonotype showed up many times. The genes are TRBV5-1 and TRBJ2-7; D ambiguous. Between the trimmed V and J ends, which lost 3 bases and 2 bases, there was a span of 12 bases. In germline, CDR1 is SGHRS, CDR2 YFSETQ. The CDR3 has 14 amino acids. The CDR3 DNA reads as TGCGCCAGCAGCTCCCACCACACTACCTACGAGCAGTACTTC. It translates to CASSSHHTTYEQYF.

CDR3 amino acids: CASSPGLGLAGGEQYF. The CDR3 nucleotides are TGTGCCAGCAGTCCAGGCCTGGGACTAGCGGGAGGGGAGCAGTACTTC. The chain is built from TRBV28 and TRBJ2-7; 16 nucleotides align to TRBD2. The CDR3 consists of 16 residues. V lost 5 bases, J lost 7 bases, and 8 bases stayed unmatched. Germline CDR1 MDHEN, CDR2 SYDVKM. The entire variable domain, with the rest obtained from reference TRBV28 and TRBJ2-7, is as follows: DVKVTQSSRYLVKRTGEKVFLECVQDMDHENMFWYRQDPGLGLRLIYFSYDVKMKEKGDIPEGYSVSREKKERFSLILESASTNQTSMYLCASSPGLGLAGGEQYFGPGTRLTVT.

The chain carries TRBV6-1 and TRBJ2-1; D tentatively reads TRBD1 or TRBD2 (5 bases each). The CDR3 is 14 residues long. The V gene's germline CDR1 is MNHNS and CDR2 SASEGT. V lost 2 bases to trimming and J lost 12 bases, with 17 bases between them. The chain's CDR3 is CASSEQDWSQGQFF. The CDR3, as DNA: TGTGCCAGCAGTGAACAGGACTGGTCGCAGGGGCAGTTCTTC.

This clonotype showed up many times. J is TRBJ2-4 and V is TRBV7-2; 8 bases fit TRBD2. Germline V lookup: CDR1 SGHTA, CDR2 FQGNSA. The CDR3 has 14 amino acids. V shed 5 bases, J shed 2 bases, and the junction held 2 bases outside the gene matches. CDR3 sequence reads: CASSNSGTKNIQYF. The CDR3 DNA is TGTGCCAGCAGCAATAGCGGGACCAAAAACATTCAGTACTTC. The full variable domain, with the rest looked up from reference TRBV7-2 and TRBJ2-4, is GAGVSQSPSNKVTEKGKDVELRCDPISGHTALYWYRQSLGQGLEFLIYFQGNSAPDKSGLPSDRFSAERTGGSVSTLTIQRTQQEDSAVYLCASSNSGTKNIQYFGAGTRLSVL.

This clonotype was detected ten times or more. This chain connects TRBV5-1 to TRBJ2-1; D is possibly TRBD2 (6 bases). The ends were cut back, 0 bases at V and 7 bases at J, with 11 bases in the middle. This CDR3 region has 14 residues. The V gene's germline CDR1 is SGHRS and CDR2 YFSETQ. This CDR3 reads CASSLGRAGNEQFF. The CDR3 DNA reads as TGCGCCAGCAGCTTGGGCAGGGCGGGAAATGAGCAGTTCTTC.

This sequence joins TRBV5-6 and TRBJ2-2, with D perhaps TRBD1 or TRBD2 (5 bases each). V was shortened by 3 bases and J by 3 bases, with 9 bases between the two germline ends. Germline CDR1 reads SGHDT; CDR2 reads YYEEEE. The CDR3 length is 14 residues. The CDR3, as DNA: TGTGCCAGCAGCTCGGGACCGTACACCGGGGAGCTGTTTTTT. Protein product: CASSSGPYTGELFF.

In its sample, this clonotype was seen once. The genes are TRBV11-1 and TRBJ1-1; D perhaps matches TRBD1 (5 bases). Germline lookup yields CDR1 SGHAT and CDR2 FQDESV (reference sequence). This CDR3 region has 14 residues. The germline V and J ends were trimmed by 5 bases and 1 base, with 11 bases remaining between them. CDR3 protein: CASSMLGGNTEAFF. In DNA, the CDR3 is TGTGCCAGCAGCATGCTGGGGGGGAACACTGAAGCTTTCTTT. The variable domain in full, completed from reference TRBV11-1 and TRBJ1-1, reads EAEVAQSPRYKITEKSQAVAFWCDPISGHATLYWYRQILGQGPELLVQFQDESVVDDSQLPKDRFSAERLKGVDSTLKIQPAELGDSAMYLCASSMLGGNTEAFFGQGTRLTVV.

This clonotype was observed a few times. V usage is TRBV18 and J usage is TRBJ2-2; possible D gene TRBD1, 5 bases. The ends were cut back, 1 base at V and 7 bases at J, with 13 bases in the middle. The CDR3 runs to 15 residues. Germline CDR1 KGHSH, CDR2 LQKENI. The CDR3 spells CASSPQGQADGELFF. The DNA of the CDR3 is TGTGCCAGCTCACCACAGGGGCAGGCCGACGGGGAGCTGTTTTTT.

V usage is TRBV29-1 and J usage is TRBJ1-4, with 8 bases fitting TRBD1. The CDR3 sequence is 13 residues long. Germline V gene lookup returns CDR1 SQVTM and CDR2 ANQGSEA. V shed 4 bases and J 8 bases; nucleotides not matched to a gene: 6. The CDR3 DNA is TGCAGCGTTGGCAGGGGGCGCTTGGAAAAACTGTTTTTT. This encodes CSVGRGRLEKLFF.

This clonotype was seen ten or more times. The rearrangement joins TRBV2 to TRBJ2-1, with D possibly matching TRBD2 (6 bases). V was shortened by 9 bases and J by 11 bases, with 14 bases between the two germline ends. This CDR3 is built from 11 residues. CDR1 and CDR2 (germline): SNHLY, FYNNEI. The CDR3 DNA sequence: TGTGCCAGGGGGGGACTGGGGAAGCAGTTCTTC. Amino acids: CARGGLGKQFF. The full variable domain, rest sourced from reference TRBV2 and TRBJ2-1, is EPEVTQTPSHQVTQMGQEVILRCVPISNHLYFYWYRQILGQKVEFLVSFYNNEISEKSEIFDDQFSVERPDGSNFTLKIRSTKLEDSAMYFCARGGLGKQFFGPGTRLTVL.

The chain has TRBV7-3 and TRBJ2-7; D assignment may be TRBD1 or TRBD2 (5 bases each). This CDR3 spans 17 amino acids. CDR1 and CDR2 (germline): SGHTA, FQGTGA. Trimming cost V 0 bases and J 0 bases, with 15 bases left between them. The CDR3: CASSLTMMGRGSYEQYF. The CDR3 DNA is TGTGCCAGCAGCTTAACGATGATGGGACGGGGCTCCTACGAGCAGTACTTC.

This clonotype was detected ten times or more. The chain employs TRBV3-1 and TRBJ2-1, with a tentative D call TRBD2 (6 bases). The CDR3 loop spans 15 amino acids. The germline V and J ends were trimmed by 0 bases and 10 bases, with 16 bases remaining between them. Germline CDR1 and CDR2: LGHDT and YNNKEL (reference sequence). The CDR3 spells CASSQDAVRGREQFF. CDR3 nucleotide sequence: TGTGCCAGCAGCCAAGATGCGGTACGGGGGAGAGAGCAGTTCTTC.

In this sample, this clonotype turned up many times. This sequence joins TRBV7-9 and TRBJ2-2; no definite D call. Germline CDR1 and CDR2: SEHNR and FQNEAQ (reference sequence). The CDR3 is 11 residues long. Trimming took off 5 bases at V and 7 bases at J, with 5 bases between the two ends. The CDR3 region is CASSRSGELFF. DNA for the CDR3: TGTGCCAGCAGCCGGAGCGGGGAGCTGTTTTTT.